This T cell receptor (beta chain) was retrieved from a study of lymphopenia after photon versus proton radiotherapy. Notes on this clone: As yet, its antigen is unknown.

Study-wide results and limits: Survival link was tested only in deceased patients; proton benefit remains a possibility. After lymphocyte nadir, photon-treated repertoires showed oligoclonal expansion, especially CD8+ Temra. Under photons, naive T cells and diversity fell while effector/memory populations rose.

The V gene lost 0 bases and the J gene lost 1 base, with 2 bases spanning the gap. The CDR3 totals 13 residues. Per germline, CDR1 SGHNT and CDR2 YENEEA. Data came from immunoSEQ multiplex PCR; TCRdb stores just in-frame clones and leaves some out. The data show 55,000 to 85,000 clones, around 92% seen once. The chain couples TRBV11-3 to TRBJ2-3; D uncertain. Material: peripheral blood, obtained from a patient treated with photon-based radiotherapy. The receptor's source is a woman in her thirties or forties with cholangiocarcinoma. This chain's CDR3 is CASSLEGTDTQYF. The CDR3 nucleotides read TGTGCCAGCAGCTTAGAGGGCACAGATACGCAGTATTTT. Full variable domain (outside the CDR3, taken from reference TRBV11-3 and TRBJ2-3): EAGVVQSPRYKIIEKKQPVAFWCNPISGHNTLYWYLQNLGQGPELLIRYENEEAVDDSQLPKDRFSAERLKGVDSTLKIQPAELGDSAVYLCASSLEGTDTQYFGPGTRLTVL.